This TCR beta chain was recorded in a study of blood T cell repertoires in COVID-19. CDR3 size: 16 residues. The V gene lost 4 bases and the J gene lost 1 base, with 17 bases spanning the gap. Germline V gene sequence: CDR1 SGHNT, CDR2 YYREEE (reference sequence). Those enrolled, adults aged roughly 18 to 100 years, came from some 23 US areas. Participant-reported clinical history was the basis for cohort assignment. Two negative PCRs, clearance, or symptom resolution were required of recovered Cohort 3 donors. In the authors' methods: Reference gene primer amplification in the assay estimated nucleated cell counts. Using immunoSEQ multiplex PCR, the repertoire was profiled, and TCRdb retains in-frame clones only, with some absent. That table is the source of V, J and clone size, and D and trimming were worked out from the DNA. The profile shows 190,000 or so clones, roughly 90% of them singletons.

This sequence joins TRBV5-4 and TRBJ1-2; D is unclear. The origin of this receptor is a woman under 40 who had recovered from COVID-19. The sample taken for sequencing was PBMCs or T cells enriched from blood (not recorded which). CDR3 nucleotide sequence: TGTGCCAGCAGCCACGTAGACGGAGCCCATAACTATGGCTACACCTTC. Its protein is CASSHVDGAHNYGYTF.